Below are 11 T cell receptor beta chains sequenced from a single sample in a study of T cell repertoires in cytomegalovirus infection. TCRdb passed the reads through MiXCR, listing each CDR3 protein once. The sample consists of a few hundred thousand distinct CDR3 sequences, over 15% of them appearing once. The sequenced sample consisted of PBMCs. The receptor source for this set is a human donor in good health (CMV status not recorded). Some clones in this sample may be carry-over from other donors' samples.

This clonotype was seen a handful of times. The rearrangement links TRBV7-8 to TRBJ2-7; D possibly uses TRBD1 or TRBD2 (6 bases each). The length of the CDR3 is 14 residues. Germline CDR1 is SGHVS and CDR2 is FQNEAQ. Deletions cut 1 base from V and 4 bases from J, with 11 bases between. This chain's CDR3 is CASSLDRAGYEQYF. The CDR3 DNA sequence: TGTGCCAGCAGCTTAGACAGGGCGGGGTACGAGCAGTACTTC.

The rearrangement links TRBV20-1 to TRBJ2-4; maybe TRBD2 (5 bases). CDR3 size: 15 residues. Germline assignment: CDR1 DFQATT and CDR2 SNEGSKA (reference sequence). The germline V and J ends were trimmed by 3 bases and 0 bases, with 12 bases remaining between them. CDR3 nucleotide sequence: TGCAGTGCTAGTGAAGCGGCAAAAGCCAAAAACATTCAGTACTTC. Translating gives CSASEAAKAKNIQYF.

This chain joins TRBV20-1 and TRBJ2-1; TRBD2 matches at 7 bases. From germline, CDR1 is DFQATT and CDR2 SNEGSKA (reference sequence). The CDR3 has 15 amino acids. The trim removed 6 bases at V and 8 bases at J, leaving 16 bases unmatched. CDR3: CSALSLAEPGHEQFF. CDR3 DNA: TGCAGTGCCTTAAGTCTAGCGGAACCTGGCCATGAGCAGTTCTTC.

This clonotype was detected ten times or more. The chain couples TRBV7-9 to TRBJ2-3, with TRBD2 matching over 7 bases. V trimming: 5 bases; J trimming: 1 base; junction bases outside the gene matches: 9. Germline V lookup: CDR1 SEHNR, CDR2 FQNEAQ (reference sequence). The CDR3 covers 16 residues. CDR3: CASSLRLALGTDTQYF. The CDR3 nucleotides read TGTGCCAGCAGCCTACGACTAGCACTTGGCACAGATACGCAGTATTTT. Full variable domain (rest looked up from reference TRBV7-9 and TRBJ2-3): DTGVSQNPRHKITKRGQNVTFRCDPISEHNRLYWYRQTLGQGPEFLTYFQNEAQLEKSRLLSDRFSAERPKGSFSTLEIQRTEQGDSAMYLCASSLRLALGTDTQYFGPGTRLTVL.

This clonotype was counted between two and nine times. This chain links TRBV7-8 with TRBJ1-5; 9 bases line up with TRBD1. The germline V gene has CDR1 SGHVS and CDR2 FQNEAQ. The CDR3 extends over 18 amino acids. J was trimmed by 5 bases and V by 1 base; bases with no gene match: 12. For the CDR3, the DNA is TGTGCCAGCAGCTTAGGAGGACAGGGGAGGATAGGGGATCAGCCCCAGCATTTT. Its translation is CASSLGGQGRIGDQPQHF.

This clonotype was observed many times. The rearrangement uses TRBV7-9 and TRBJ2-1; D tentatively reads TRBD1 or TRBD2 (5 bases each). Germline V gene data show CDR1 as SEHNR and CDR2 as FQNEAQ (reference sequence). There are 16 residues in the CDR3. V was trimmed by 1 base and J by 8 bases, leaving 18 bases between them. This CDR3 reads CASSLVPRGETDEQFF. The CDR3 region has the DNA TGTGCCAGCAGCTTAGTCCCCCGGGGAGAGACAGATGAGCAGTTCTTC.

V usage is TRBV7-9 and J usage is TRBJ2-5; D is undetermined. The V gene's germline CDR1 is SEHNR and CDR2 FQNEAQ (reference sequence). Trimming left V 1 base short and J 10 bases short, with 10 bases between. The CDR3 consists of 12 residues. The CDR3 sequence: CASSLETVYQYF. CDR3 coding DNA: TGTGCCAGCAGCTTAGAAACGGTGTACCAGTACTTC.

There are many counts of this clonotype. V usage is TRBV19 and J usage is TRBJ1-1; D is possibly TRBD1 (6 bases). This CDR3 is built from 16 residues. The V gene's germline CDR1 is LNHDA and CDR2 SQIVND (reference sequence). V lost 5 bases, J lost 2 bases, and 18 bases lay in between. Here the CDR3 reads CASSSPRGGSNTEAFF. For the CDR3, the DNA is TGTGCCAGTAGTTCGCCCCGGGGGGGCTCTAACACTGAAGCTTTCTTT.

This chain links TRBV12-3 or TRBV12-4 with TRBJ2-5, with D possibly being TRBD2 (6 bases). V was pared by 7 bases and J by 3 bases, with 15 bases between. The CDR3 totals 14 residues. The CDR3 DNA is TGTGCCAGCAATCGGACCTCGGGGGAAGAGACCCAGTACTTC. This codes for CASNRTSGEETQYF.

This clonotype was observed a handful of times. The genes are TRBV4-1 and TRBJ1-3; D gene unclear. This CDR3 is 15 amino acids long. V dropped 3 bases and J dropped 0 bases, with 9 bases sitting between them. Germline values: CDR1 MGHRA, CDR2 YSYEKL. The CDR3 is CASSQLTSSGNTIYF. The CDR3 nucleotides are TGCGCCAGCAGCCAGCTGACCAGCTCTGGAAACACCATATATTTT.

Ten or more counts support this clonotype. The chain recombines TRBV7-2 with TRBJ1-1; 7 nucleotides line up with TRBD1. Germline V CDR1 and CDR2: SGHTA, FQGNSA. This CDR3 comprises 13 residues. Unmatched junction bases numbered 8, after V lost 5 bases and J lost 8 bases. This chain's CDR3 is CASSNNRGMEAFF. The CDR3 nucleotides read TGTGCCAGCAGCAACAACAGGGGAATGGAAGCTTTCTTT.